This T cell receptor beta chain came from a study of cytomegalovirus exposure and HLA in healthy donors (dated by TCRdb to the late 2010s). Background on the whole study: An earlier analysis of several hundred of the donors reported approximately 260 Gb of sequence data and 117 million unique TCR beta sequences obtained from about 180 million T cells. An early release covering roughly 600 HLA-typed donors comprised about 320 gigabases of sequencing data and around 80 million unique TCR sequences. Donor age, sex, ethnicity and CMV serostatus were collected together with the repertoire data. Every repertoire in the discovery cohort had been generated on one and the same sequencing platform. In addition to the first cohort of 666 subjects, a separate validation cohort of about 120 different subjects was used. A handful of DR-DQ haplotypes were handled as single units for association and clustering because linkage in the cohort was strong. The study used immunosequencing to profile the T cell repertoires of 670 or so subjects and linked those repertoires to cytomegalovirus serostatus. In a later analysis, previously published TCR beta repertoires from 670 or so donors were re-analyzed and high-resolution HLA genotyping was added so that TCR occurrence patterns could be studied. Typing coverage differed by locus: A, B, C, DRB1 and DQB1 were typed in roughly 629-630 donors, DQA1 in about 510, DPA1 in some 570, and DPB1 in roughly 450. The aim of the study was to test whether cataloging public T cell receptors could identify signatures of past pathogen exposure. Rather than drawing on any new phenotypic data, the later analysis identified candidate immune exposures from TCR beta sequences and the way those sequences occurred across donors. In an earlier analysis of roughly 580 of the donors, high-throughput TCR beta sequencing was used to judge whether each TCR beta V gene segment behaved as functional or pseudogenic. A later genetic analysis took genome-wide SNP genotypes for about three fifths of the roughly 670 donors and used that subset as a discovery cohort. High-throughput TCR immunosequencing, statistical association of individual TCRs with disease status, and machine learning were combined to predict cytomegalovirus infection status. HLA typing included class I and class II loci at four-digit resolution. Across approximately 400 genotyped donors of the cohort, an average of about 240,000 unique TCR beta nucleotide sequences per donor were sequenced, and 15% to 20% of those sequences were non-productive. Of the 350 to 450 genotyped donors, 65% to 90% fell in the genetic ancestry cluster associated with self-reported Caucasian donors.

The protocol used for the library was the immunoSEQ multiplex PCR assay. The multiplex PCR relied on a mix of 60 forward primers for TCR Vbeta segments and 13 reverse primers for TCR Jbeta segments. Amplification of the CDR3 region of rearranged TCR beta genes was performed with a multiplex PCR assay on genomic DNA. The amplified TCR beta libraries were sequenced on the Illumina HiSeq System as 87-base-pair reads. Per the original workflow: In a later analysis, approximately 74 million unique TCR beta chains were counted across the approximately 640 repertoires, and roughly 10 million of these chains were shared by at least two donors. A nearest-neighbor algorithm error-corrected the raw reads and collapsed the reads into unique sequences, merging closely related sequences to remove PCR and sequencing errors. To assign V, D and J gene segments, CDR3 sequences were aligned to IMGT reference sequences. For a sequence to be retained, a match of at least six nucleotides was required to both a V gene segment and a J gene segment. Rearrangements were classified as productive when the CDR3 lacked stop codons and remained in frame with V and J, and all other rearrangements were classified as non-productive. CDR3 was defined according to IMGT convention as the region running from the second conserved V-encoded cysteine to the conserved J-encoded phenylalanine. The earlier analysis of 587 of the donors excluded sequences that lacked an unambiguous match to a single V gene segment. An earlier analysis of a few hundred of the donors called V segments functional above 56.7% productive rearrangements and segregating when the between-donor standard deviation exceeded 5%. A statistical classification framework was developed to diagnose cytomegalovirus status using the catalog of TCR beta chain sequences. In a later analysis, TCR nucleotide sequences were compared against IMGT/GENE-DB human TR gene sequences so that V and J genes could be assigned. The TCRdist pipeline was used in a later analysis to assign CDR3 sequences and most-parsimonious VDJ recombination scenarios. In a later analysis, each TCR beta chain was defined by its CDR3 amino acid sequence together with its V-gene family, and reads lacking a unique V-gene family were excluded. As a way to deal with suspected cross-contamination and a sequencing artifact, a later analysis dropped over 550 nucleotide sequences that were highly shared and had low generation probability. A later analysis calculated a clonal expansion index for each public chain from normalized within-repertoire ranks of inferred template counts. In a later analysis, generation probabilities were computed with a VDJ recombination model fitted to out-of-frame rearrangements, and the resulting probabilities were checked against IGoR. A later analysis scored TCR-TCR, TCR-HLA and TCR-CMV co-occurrence with hypergeometric tests, applying a repertoire-size bias correction to TCR pairs. To estimate false discovery rates, a later analysis permuted the HLA or CMV assignments 20 times. In a later analysis, co-occurring TCRs were grouped using DBSCAN, with TCRdist sequence similarity added in when clustering inside HLA-allele-positive subsets. Co-occurrence clustering excluded repertoires with fewer than 30,000 or more than 120,000 public chains, plus five with anomalous nucleotide sharing. The table was pulled from immuneACCESS by TCRdb, which kept in-frame rearrangements only. Such tables lose some clones; where checked, under half of the loss comes from unresolved V genes, and the rest has no known cause. That table furnishes V, J and clone size, whereas the DNA furnished D and trimming. In this sample's table one finds roughly 80,000 clones. The ten largest account for more than 5.5% of the sample.

On this clone: Its antigen remains undetermined.

The cohort comprised 666 healthy bone marrow donors. All cohort members were sampled while nominally healthy, although unrecorded immune exposures were likely present. The donor was CMV seropositive and was included in the group of 250 to 350 seropositive cohort members. A peripheral blood sample was collected from each donor, and TCR beta sequencing was performed on peripheral blood mononuclear cells. Genomic DNA was extracted from the blood cell samples with the Qiagen DNeasy Blood Extraction Kit. The CDR3, cysteine through phenylalanine, is 19 amino acids long. This entry keeps only the CDR3 DNA: 57 bases, framed from base 1. CDR1 and CDR2, per the germline V gene (reference sequence), are SEHNR and FQNEAQ. V is trimmed back by 3 bases and J by 0 bases, and the junction contains 9 bases that no gene match accounts for. The research as a whole found: In a later genetic analysis, fewer N-insertions in productive TCRs were reported among donors in an Asian-associated ancestry cluster than the roughly 700-donor mean. Because HLA typing was missing for some donors at each locus, association tests included only the typed subset. According to a later analysis, parvovirus B19, influenza, CMV and Epstein-Barr virus appeared linked to several top co-occurrence clusters. When HLA alleles, especially DR and DQ, strongly co-occurred, attributing TCR associations to individual alleles was difficult. Broadly in line with IMGT annotations, most TCR beta V segments showed up in productive rearrangements about 90% or about 30% of the time in an earlier analysis of 450 to 750 of the donors. Most TCR sequences were seen in very few donors, while some public TCRs were found in many individuals. The only immune exposure information available for the cohort was CMV serostatus. An association between a missense DCLRE1C variant and V-gene and J-gene trimming of TCR beta chains was found in a later genetic analysis and replicated in an independent cohort. Cytomegalovirus status was reported to be diagnosed by the classifier with high specificity and sensitivity in both the original and validation cohorts. In a later analysis, TCR association rates were found to vary across HLA loci, with the most associated TCRs seen for DRB1 alleles and the fewest for HLA-C alleles. Linkage disequilibrium might explain the correlated functional status among segregating V segments, but an unknown experimental factor could not be ruled out. In vitro tests confirmed that a few of the cytomegalovirus-associated TCR beta chains recognize cytomegalovirus antigens. The presence/absence analyses assumed that sequencing depth was roughly uniform across donors, and that assumption may not be true. In a later analysis, most CMV-associated TCR beta chains were found to appear HLA-restricted, with HLA associations seemingly driven largely by CMV exposure. Compared with equally common non-associated chains, HLA-associated TCR beta chains in a later analysis were more clonally expanded and had lower generation probabilities. Because counts were too low, 15 to 20 rarely observed V segments, including chromosome 9 orphons, were left out of the earlier analysis of a few hundred of the donors. In a later analysis, more than 15,000 TCR beta sequences were associated with specific HLA alleles at a false discovery rate of 0.05. The study listed 164 TCR beta chains as associated with cytomegalovirus. A further reported finding was that TCR beta sequences accurately predicted the HLA-A and HLA-B alleles for most subjects in the first cohort. The authors suggested that the approach could potentially be generalized to other disease states and immunological phenotypes. The sequencing pipeline was judged likely to have produced a cluster of highly shared sequence variants as a technical artifact. The 87-base-pair reads could not distinguish some IMGT-functional V segments, including TRBV6-2 and TRBV6-3, so those segments were excluded. Only TCR beta chains were sequenced in this cohort, and the absence of alpha or paired-chain data limited detectable features.

Rearrangement joined TRBV7-9 to TRBJ2-1; 12 middle bases align to TRBD2. Sequencing was performed on PBMCs. The receptor was isolated from a girl between 5 and 17 years old in good health and CMV-seropositive. The CDR3 is CASSFPGLAGASSYNEQFF. In nucleotide form, the sequence is TGTGCCAGCAGCTTCCCGGGACTAGCGGGTGCCAGCTCCTACAATGAGCAGTTCTTC.